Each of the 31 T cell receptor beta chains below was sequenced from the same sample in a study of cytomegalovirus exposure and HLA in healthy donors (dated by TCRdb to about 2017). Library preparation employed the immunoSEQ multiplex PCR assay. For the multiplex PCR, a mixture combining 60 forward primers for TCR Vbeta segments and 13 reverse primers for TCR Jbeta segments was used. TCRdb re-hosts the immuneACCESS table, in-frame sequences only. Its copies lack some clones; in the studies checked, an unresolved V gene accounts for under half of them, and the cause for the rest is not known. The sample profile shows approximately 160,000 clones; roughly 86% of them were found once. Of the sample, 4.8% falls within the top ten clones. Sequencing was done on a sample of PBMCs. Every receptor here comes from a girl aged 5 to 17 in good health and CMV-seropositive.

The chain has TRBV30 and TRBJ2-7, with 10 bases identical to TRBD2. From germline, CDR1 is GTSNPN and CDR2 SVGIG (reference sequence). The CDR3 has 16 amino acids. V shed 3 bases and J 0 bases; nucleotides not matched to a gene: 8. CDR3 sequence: CAWSGLAATSSYEQYF. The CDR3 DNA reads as TGTGCCTGGAGCGGACTAGCGGCTACCTCCTCCTACGAGCAGTACTTC.

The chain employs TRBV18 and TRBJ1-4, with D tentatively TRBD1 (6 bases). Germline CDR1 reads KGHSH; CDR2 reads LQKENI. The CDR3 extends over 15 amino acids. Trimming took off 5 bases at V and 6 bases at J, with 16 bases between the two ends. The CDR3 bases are TGTGCCAGCTCAACCTACAGGGAGAGGGATGAAAAACTGTTTTTT. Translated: CASSTYRERDEKLFF.

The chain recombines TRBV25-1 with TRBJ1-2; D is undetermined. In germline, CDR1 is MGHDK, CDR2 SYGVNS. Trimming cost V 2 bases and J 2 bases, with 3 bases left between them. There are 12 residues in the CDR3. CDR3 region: CASSEQNYGYTF. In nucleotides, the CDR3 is TGTGCCAGCAGTGAACAGAACTATGGCTACACCTTC.

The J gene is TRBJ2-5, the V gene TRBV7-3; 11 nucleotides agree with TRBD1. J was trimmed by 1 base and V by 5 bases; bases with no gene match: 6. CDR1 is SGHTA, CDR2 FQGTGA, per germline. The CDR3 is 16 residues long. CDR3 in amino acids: CASSRSGTGGQETQYF. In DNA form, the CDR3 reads TGTGCCAGCAGCCGTTCCGGGACAGGGGGCCAAGAGACCCAGTACTTC.

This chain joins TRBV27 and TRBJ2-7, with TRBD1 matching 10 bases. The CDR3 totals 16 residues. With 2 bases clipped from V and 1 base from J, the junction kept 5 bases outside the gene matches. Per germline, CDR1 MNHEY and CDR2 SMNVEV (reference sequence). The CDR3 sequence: CASSLLGTGVSYEQYF. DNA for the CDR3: TGTGCCAGCAGTTTACTAGGGACAGGGGTGTCCTACGAGCAGTACTTC.

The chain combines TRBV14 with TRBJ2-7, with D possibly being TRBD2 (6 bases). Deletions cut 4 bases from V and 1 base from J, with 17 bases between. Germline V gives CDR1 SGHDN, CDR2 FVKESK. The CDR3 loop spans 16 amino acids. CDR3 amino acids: CASSPAQRAGSYEQYF. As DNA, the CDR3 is TGTGCCAGCAGCCCAGCCCAAAGGGCGGGGTCCTACGAGCAGTACTTC. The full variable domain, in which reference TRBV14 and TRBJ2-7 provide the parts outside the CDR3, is EAGVTQFPSHSVIEKGQTVTLRCDPISGHDNLYWYRRVMGKEIKFLLHFVKESKQDESGMPNNRFLAERTGGTYSTLKVQPAELEDSGVYFCASSPAQRAGSYEQYFGPGTRLTVT.

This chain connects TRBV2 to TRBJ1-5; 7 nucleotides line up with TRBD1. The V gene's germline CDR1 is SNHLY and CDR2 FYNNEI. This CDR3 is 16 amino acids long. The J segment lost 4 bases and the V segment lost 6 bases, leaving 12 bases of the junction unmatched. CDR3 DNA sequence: TGTGCCAGCAGGATGGACAGGAAAGTCAGGAATCAGCCCCAGCATTTT. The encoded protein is CASRMDRKVRNQPQHF.

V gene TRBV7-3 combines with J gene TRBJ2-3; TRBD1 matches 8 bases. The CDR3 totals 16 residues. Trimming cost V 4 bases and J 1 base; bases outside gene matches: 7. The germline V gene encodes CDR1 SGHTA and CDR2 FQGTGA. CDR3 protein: CASSSVDRAGTDTQYF. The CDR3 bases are TGTGCCAGCAGCTCAGTGGACAGGGCCGGCACAGATACGCAGTATTTT.

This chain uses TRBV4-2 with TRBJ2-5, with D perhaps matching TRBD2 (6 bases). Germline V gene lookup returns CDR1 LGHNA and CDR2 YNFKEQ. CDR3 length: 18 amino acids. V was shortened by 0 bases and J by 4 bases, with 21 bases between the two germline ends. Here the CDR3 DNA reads TGTGCCAGCAGCCAAGATCTTGCGAGCGGGTTAAGGGGAGAGACCCAGTACTTC. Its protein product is CASSQDLASGLRGETQYF.

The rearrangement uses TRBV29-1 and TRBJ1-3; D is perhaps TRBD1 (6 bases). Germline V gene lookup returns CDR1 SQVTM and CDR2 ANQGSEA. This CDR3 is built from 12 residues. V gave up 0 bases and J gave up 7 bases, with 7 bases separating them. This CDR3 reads CSVEEGANTIYF. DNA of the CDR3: TGCAGCGTTGAAGAGGGGGCGAACACCATATATTTT.

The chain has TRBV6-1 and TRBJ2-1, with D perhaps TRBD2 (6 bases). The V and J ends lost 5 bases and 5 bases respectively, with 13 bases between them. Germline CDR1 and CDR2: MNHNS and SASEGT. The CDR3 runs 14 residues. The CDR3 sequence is CASSLRGTHNEQFF. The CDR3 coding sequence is TGTGCCAGCAGTTTACGGGGGACCCACAATGAGCAGTTCTTC.

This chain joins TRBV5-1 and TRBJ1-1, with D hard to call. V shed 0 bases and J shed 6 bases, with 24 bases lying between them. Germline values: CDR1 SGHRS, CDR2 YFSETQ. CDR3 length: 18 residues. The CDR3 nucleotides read TGCGCCAGCAGCTTGGAAAGGGCCAGAGGGTTACCACGCTCTGAAGCTTTCTTT. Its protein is CASSLERARGLPRSEAFF.

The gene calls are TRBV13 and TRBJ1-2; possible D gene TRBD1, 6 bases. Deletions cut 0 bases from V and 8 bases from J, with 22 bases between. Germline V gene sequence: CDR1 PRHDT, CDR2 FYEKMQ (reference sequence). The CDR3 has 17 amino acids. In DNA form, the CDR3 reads TGTGCCAGCAGCTTAGGAAGAGGGGTAGGGGGGGCGCCCGGCTACACCTTC. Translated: CASSLGRGVGGAPGYTF.

CDR3 in amino acids: CASGPWAGGYTF. In nucleotides, the CDR3 is TGTGCCAGCGGCCCCTGGGCAGGGGGATACACCTTC. The chain combines TRBV25-1 with TRBJ1-2; 7 bases are shared with TRBD1. The CDR3 extends over 12 amino acids. The germline V gene has CDR1 MGHDK and CDR2 SYGVNS. With V trimmed by 8 bases and J by 11 bases, 11 bases remained unmatched.

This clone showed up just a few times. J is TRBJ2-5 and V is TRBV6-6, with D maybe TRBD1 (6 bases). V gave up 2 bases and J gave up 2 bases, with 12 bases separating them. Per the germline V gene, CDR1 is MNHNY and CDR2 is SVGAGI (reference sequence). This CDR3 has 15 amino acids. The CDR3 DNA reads TGTGCCAGCAGTTACCAGGGGCAGCCTCAAGAGACCCAGTACTTC. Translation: CASSYQGQPQETQYF.

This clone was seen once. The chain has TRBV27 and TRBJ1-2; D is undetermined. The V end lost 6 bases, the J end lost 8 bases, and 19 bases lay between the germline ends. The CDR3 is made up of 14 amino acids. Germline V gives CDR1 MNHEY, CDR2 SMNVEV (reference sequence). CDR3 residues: CASRPNGSHQGYTF. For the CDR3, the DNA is TGTGCCAGCAGACCAAATGGGAGTCACCAAGGCTACACCTTC.

In nucleotides, the CDR3 is TGTGCCAGCAGCTTAGTTCGCGGGATGAACACTGAAGCTTTCTTT. Its translation is CASSLVRGMNTEAFF. The genes are TRBV11-2 and TRBJ1-1; D uncertain. This CDR3 is built from 15 residues. The ends were cut back, 1 base at V and 0 bases at J, with 9 bases in the middle. Germline CDR1 SGHAT, CDR2 FQNNGV.

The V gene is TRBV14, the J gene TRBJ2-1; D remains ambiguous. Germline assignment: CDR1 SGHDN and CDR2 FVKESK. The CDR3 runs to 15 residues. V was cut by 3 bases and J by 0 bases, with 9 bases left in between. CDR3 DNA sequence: TGTGCCAGCAGCCATGCGGTAAGCTCCTACAATGAGCAGTTCTTC. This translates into CASSHAVSSYNEQFF.

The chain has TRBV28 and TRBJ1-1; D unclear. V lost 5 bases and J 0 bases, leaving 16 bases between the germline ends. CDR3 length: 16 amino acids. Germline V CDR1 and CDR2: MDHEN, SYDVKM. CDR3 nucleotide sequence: TGTGCCAGCAGTCAGTACTTAGACACCTTGAACACTGAAGCTTTCTTT. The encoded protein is CASSQYLDTLNTEAFF.

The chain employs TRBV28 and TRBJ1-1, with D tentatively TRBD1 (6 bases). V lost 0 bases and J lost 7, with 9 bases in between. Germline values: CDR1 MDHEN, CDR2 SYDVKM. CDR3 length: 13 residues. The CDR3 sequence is CASSLWTQGEAFF. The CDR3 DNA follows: TGTGCCAGCAGTTTATGGACACAGGGTGAAGCTTTCTTT.

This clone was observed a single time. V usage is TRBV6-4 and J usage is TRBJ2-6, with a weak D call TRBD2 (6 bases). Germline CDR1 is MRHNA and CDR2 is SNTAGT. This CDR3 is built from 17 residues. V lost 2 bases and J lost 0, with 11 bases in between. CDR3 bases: TGTGCCAGCAGTGACGAGGAGGGTCCCTCTGGGGCCAACGTCCTGACTTTC. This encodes CASSDEEGPSGANVLTF.

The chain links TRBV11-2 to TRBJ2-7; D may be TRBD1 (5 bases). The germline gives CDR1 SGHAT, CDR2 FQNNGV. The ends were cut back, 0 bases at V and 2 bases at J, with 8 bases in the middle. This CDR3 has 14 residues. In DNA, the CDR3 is TGTGCCAGCAGCTTAGAGGCAGGGACCTACGAGCAGTACTTC. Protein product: CASSLEAGTYEQYF.

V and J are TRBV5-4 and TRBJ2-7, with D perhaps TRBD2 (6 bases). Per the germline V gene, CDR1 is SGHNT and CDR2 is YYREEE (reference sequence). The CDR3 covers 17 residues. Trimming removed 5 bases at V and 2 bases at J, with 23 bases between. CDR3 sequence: CASRFYGRGMKPYEQYF. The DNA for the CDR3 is TGTGCCAGCAGGTTTTATGGGCGCGGGATGAAACCCTACGAGCAGTACTTC.

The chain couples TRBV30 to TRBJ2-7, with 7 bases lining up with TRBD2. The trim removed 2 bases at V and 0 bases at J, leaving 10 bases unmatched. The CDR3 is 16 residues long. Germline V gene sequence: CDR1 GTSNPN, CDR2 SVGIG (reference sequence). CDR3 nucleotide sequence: TGTGCCTGGAGTAGGGGCGGGGGTTCCAGCTCCTACGAGCAGTACTTC. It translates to CAWSRGGGSSSYEQYF.

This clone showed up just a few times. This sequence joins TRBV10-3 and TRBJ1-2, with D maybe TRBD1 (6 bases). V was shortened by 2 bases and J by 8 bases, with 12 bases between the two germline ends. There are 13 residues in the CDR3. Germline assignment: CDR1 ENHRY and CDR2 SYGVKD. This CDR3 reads CAISETGLKGYTF. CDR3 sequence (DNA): TGTGCCATCAGTGAGACAGGGCTTAAGGGCTACACCTTC.

The CDR3 region has the DNA TGCAGCGCCGGACAGGGAAATAAACGCGAGCAGTACTTC. It codes for CSAGQGNKREQYF. The rearrangement joins TRBV29-1 to TRBJ2-7, with 8 bases matching TRBD1. The CDR3 loop spans 13 amino acids. CDR1 is SQVTM and CDR2 is ANQGSEA in the germline V gene. Trimming cost V 7 bases and J 6 bases; bases outside gene matches: 11.

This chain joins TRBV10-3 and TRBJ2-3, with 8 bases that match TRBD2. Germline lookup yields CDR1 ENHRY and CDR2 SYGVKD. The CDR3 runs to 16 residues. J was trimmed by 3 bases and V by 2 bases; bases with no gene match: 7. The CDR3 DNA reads TGTGCCATCAGTGAGGGGCGGGGGGACTTGACAGATACGCAGTATTTT. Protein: CAISEGRGDLTDTQYF.

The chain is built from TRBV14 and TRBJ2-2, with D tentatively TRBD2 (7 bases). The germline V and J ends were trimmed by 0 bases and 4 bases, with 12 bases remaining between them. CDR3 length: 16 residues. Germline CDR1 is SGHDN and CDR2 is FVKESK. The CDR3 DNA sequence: TGTGCCAGCAGCCAAGAAGGGGGGGTCCGCACCGGGGAGCTGTTTTTT. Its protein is CASSQEGGVRTGELFF.

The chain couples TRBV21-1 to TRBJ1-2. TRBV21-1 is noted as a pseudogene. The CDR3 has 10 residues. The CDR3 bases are TGTGCCAGCAGCACGGGAGCTGGAACCTTC. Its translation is CASSTGAGTF.

The CDR3 loop is CASSSRTSGTYNEQFF. The CDR3 DNA reads TGTGCCAGCAGCTCCAGGACTAGCGGAACCTACAATGAGCAGTTCTTC. This chain uses TRBV11-3 with TRBJ2-1, with 10 bases lining up with TRBD2. Trimming took 4 bases from V and 2 from J; bases not matched to a gene: 5. Germline loops: CDR1 SGHNT, CDR2 YENEEA. The CDR3 is 16 amino acids.

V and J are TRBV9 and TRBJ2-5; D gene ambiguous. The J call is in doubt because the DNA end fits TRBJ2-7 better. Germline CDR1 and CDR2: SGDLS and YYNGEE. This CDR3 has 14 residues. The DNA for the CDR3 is TGTGCCAGCAGCGAAAACCCAAGGAACTACGAGCAGTACTTC. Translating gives CASSENPRNYEQYF.